The T cell receptor beta chain described here comes from a study of blood T cell repertoires in COVID-19. Whole-study context: In each case, the material was cDNA or gDNA derived from T cells, B-cell-depleted T cells, or PBMCs.

V lost 5 bases to trimming and J lost 7 bases; unmatched junction nucleotides: 8. This CDR3 is 14 amino acids long. Germline lookup yields CDR1 MNHEY and CDR2 SMNVEV (reference sequence). The repertoire was sequenced with immunoSEQ multiplex PCR; TCRdb's copy has only in-frame clones and lacks some. The sample includes 350,000 to 450,000 clones, more than 70% of them seen just once. Cohorts were based on clinical histories the participants reported. No more than 2 weeks before study entry, exposed participants had met a case of COVID-19. The chain couples TRBV27 to TRBJ2-3, with 8 bases that match TRBD2. The clonotype comes from a woman aged 18-30 years who had been exposed to COVID-19. The sequenced sample consisted of PBMCs or T cells enriched from blood (not recorded which). Written as DNA, the CDR3 is TGTGCCAGCAGTCCCGGGGGGGCCGTAAATACGCAGTATTTT. It yields the protein CASSPGGAVNTQYF.